This is a list of T cell receptor beta chains from one sample in a study of cytomegalovirus exposure and HLA in healthy donors. TCRdb's copy holds only in-frame clones and misses some; the assay was immunoSEQ multiplex PCR. This sample carries around 120,000 clones, about 80% of them seen once, and the ten largest clones take about 3%. The sample comprised PBMCs. These receptors originate from a woman in her forties in good health and CMV-seropositive. Both conserved end residues are part of each CDR3. Each record gives: V gene, clone size, D gene, CDR3 length, J gene, CDR3 protein, CDR3 DNA. A D gene is named only where the DNA matches it firmly. Size is stated for part of the rows, as once, few or many counts, or as a class when the clone is expanded.

v_call: TRBV7-8
clone_size: NA
d_call: TRBD2
cdr3_length: 15
j_call: TRBJ2-5
cdr3_aa: CASSLAGLARETQYF
cdr3_nt: TGTGCCAGCAGCTTGGCGGGACTAGCCCGGGAGACCCAGTACTTC

v_call: TRBV27
clone_size: NA
d_call: NA
cdr3_length: 15
j_call: TRBJ1-5
cdr3_aa: CASSRGTGKGQPQHF
cdr3_nt: TGTGCCAGCAGCCGGGGAACAGGGAAGGGGCAGCCCCAGCATTTT

v_call: TRBV11-2
clone_size: NA
d_call: NA
cdr3_length: 15
j_call: TRBJ2-7
cdr3_aa: CASSLVRGANYEQYF
cdr3_nt: TGTGCCAGCAGCTTAGTACGGGGGGCGAACTACGAGCAGTACTTC

v_call: TRBV18
clone_size: NA
d_call: TRBD1
cdr3_length: 15
j_call: TRBJ1-2
cdr3_aa: CASSPSGGAGYGYTF
cdr3_nt: TGTGCCAGCTCACCATCAGGGGGCGCCGGCTATGGCTACACCTTC

v_call: TRBV6-6
clone_size: NA
d_call: NA
cdr3_length: 14
j_call: TRBJ1-5
cdr3_aa: CASTTRGGNQPQHF
cdr3_nt: TGTGCCAGCACCACCCGGGGAGGGAACCAGCCCCAGCATTTT

v_call: TRBV7-2
clone_size: NA
d_call: NA
cdr3_length: 15
j_call: TRBJ2-1
cdr3_aa: CASSPRRAPRNEQFF
cdr3_nt: TGTGCCAGCAGCCCGCGGAGGGCTCCCCGCAATGAGCAGTTCTTC

v_call: TRBV10-1
clone_size: NA
d_call: TRBD2
cdr3_length: 16
j_call: TRBJ2-1
cdr3_aa: CASWLAGGQIGNEQFF
cdr3_nt: TGCGCCAGCTGGCTAGCGGGGGGACAAATAGGCAATGAGCAGTTCTTC

v_call: TRBV27
clone_size: NA
d_call: TRBD2
cdr3_length: 19
j_call: TRBJ2-2
cdr3_aa: CASSVAPFTSGGNTGELFF
cdr3_nt: TGTGCCAGCTCGGTCGCTCCTTTCACTAGCGGGGGAAACACCGGGGAGCTGTTTTTT

v_call: TRBV10-3
clone_size: NA
d_call: TRBD1
cdr3_length: 17
j_call: TRBJ1-1
cdr3_aa: CAISDGRTGIPNTEAFF
cdr3_nt: TGTGCCATCAGTGACGGTCGGACAGGGATCCCGAACACTGAAGCTTTCTTT

v_call: TRBV9
clone_size: NA
d_call: TRBD2
cdr3_length: 14
j_call: TRBJ2-4
cdr3_aa: CASNSGVAKNIQYF
cdr3_nt: TGTGCCAGCAATAGCGGGGTAGCCAAAAACATTCAGTACTTC

v_call: TRBV7-2
clone_size: NA
d_call: NA
cdr3_length: 12
j_call: TRBJ2-3
cdr3_aa: CASSPRVDTQYF
cdr3_nt: TGTGCCAGCAGCCCTAGAGTAGATACGCAGTATTTT

v_call: TRBV2
clone_size: NA
d_call: NA
cdr3_length: 15
j_call: TRBJ2-6
cdr3_aa: CASRGRNSGANVLTF
cdr3_nt: TGTGCCAGCAGAGGGAGGAACTCTGGGGCCAACGTCCTGACTTTC

v_call: TRBV7-9
clone_size: few
d_call: NA
cdr3_length: 13
j_call: TRBJ2-2
cdr3_aa: CASSLGGTGELFF
cdr3_nt: TGTGCCAGCAGCTTAGGCGGCACCGGGGAGCTGTTTTTT

v_call: TRBV4-1
clone_size: NA
d_call: NA
cdr3_length: 18
j_call: TRBJ2-3
cdr3_aa: CASSQVEGGPYSTDTQYF
cdr3_nt: TGCGCCAGCAGCCAAGTGGAGGGGGGGCCTTATAGCACAGATACGCAGTATTTT

v_call: TRBV10-1
clone_size: NA
d_call: TRBD2
cdr3_length: 15
j_call: TRBJ2-3
cdr3_aa: CASSLGLAGGDTQYF
cdr3_nt: TGCGCCAGCAGCCTTGGACTAGCGGGCGGAGATACGCAGTATTTT

v_call: TRBV5-1
clone_size: NA
d_call: NA
cdr3_length: 15
j_call: TRBJ1-6
cdr3_aa: CASSLADSNNSPLHF
cdr3_nt: TGCGCCAGCAGCTTGGCAGACAGTAATAATTCACCCCTCCACTTT

v_call: TRBV5-6
clone_size: few
d_call: TRBD2
cdr3_length: 15
j_call: TRBJ2-1
cdr3_aa: CASSLTSGIYNEQFF
cdr3_nt: TGTGCCAGCAGCTTGACTAGCGGCATATACAATGAGCAGTTCTTC

v_call: TRBV5-4
clone_size: few
d_call: TRBD2
cdr3_length: 17
j_call: TRBJ2-7
cdr3_aa: CASSSPRAGGLYYEQYF
cdr3_nt: TGTGCCAGCAGCTCCCCACGAGCGGGGGGCCTTTACTACGAGCAGTACTTC

v_call: TRBV6-8
clone_size: NA
d_call: NA
cdr3_length: 14
j_call: TRBJ1-4
cdr3_aa: CASSFGQINEKLFF
cdr3_nt: TGTGCCAGCAGTTTTGGGCAGATTAATGAAAAACTGTTTTTT

v_call: TRBV5-4
clone_size: NA
d_call: NA
cdr3_length: 14
j_call: TRBJ1-1
cdr3_aa: CASSSDMRNTEAFF
cdr3_nt: TGTGCCAGCAGTTCGGACATGAGGAACACTGAAGCTTTCTTT

v_call: TRBV7-3
clone_size: NA
d_call: TRBD2
cdr3_length: 14
j_call: TRBJ2-5
cdr3_aa: CASSPTSGSETQYF
cdr3_nt: TGTGCCAGCAGCCCGACTAGCGGGAGCGAGACCCAGTACTTC

v_call: TRBV11-1
clone_size: NA
d_call: TRBD2
cdr3_length: 15
j_call: TRBJ2-7
cdr3_aa: CASSLFSGGPYEQYF
cdr3_nt: TGTGCCAGCAGCTTATTTAGCGGGGGGCCCTACGAGCAGTACTTC

v_call: TRBV25-1
clone_size: NA
d_call: NA
cdr3_length: 15
j_call: TRBJ2-1
cdr3_aa: CASSVGAVSYNEQFF
cdr3_nt: TGTGCCAGCAGTGTTGGGGCCGTCTCCTACAATGAGCAGTTCTTC

v_call: TRBV2
clone_size: NA
d_call: TRBD1
cdr3_length: 15
j_call: TRBJ1-4
cdr3_aa: CASKRPGQIYEKLFF
cdr3_nt: TGTGCCAGCAAACGACCGGGACAGATTTATGAAAAACTGTTTTTT

v_call: TRBV10-3
clone_size: NA
d_call: TRBD2
cdr3_length: 13
j_call: TRBJ2-7
cdr3_aa: CAISGLAGYEQYF
cdr3_nt: TGTGCCATCAGTGGACTAGCGGGCTACGAGCAGTACTTC

v_call: TRBV7-2
clone_size: NA
d_call: TRBD2
cdr3_length: 16
j_call: TRBJ2-7
cdr3_aa: CASSLTASGSTNEQYF
cdr3_nt: TGTGCCAGCAGCTTAACGGCTAGCGGGAGCACCAACGAGCAGTACTTC

v_call: TRBV27
clone_size: NA
d_call: TRBD2
cdr3_length: 16
j_call: TRBJ2-7
cdr3_aa: CASSAKGTGGPYEQYF
cdr3_nt: TGTGCCAGCAGTGCCAAGGGGACGGGAGGACCTTACGAGCAGTACTTC

v_call: TRBV5-1
clone_size: NA
d_call: NA
cdr3_length: 16
j_call: TRBJ2-3
cdr3_aa: CASSLAPGGTTDTQYF
cdr3_nt: TGCGCCAGCAGCTTGGCTCCAGGGGGGACCACAGATACGCAGTATTTT

v_call: TRBV7-2
clone_size: NA
d_call: TRBD2
cdr3_length: 15
j_call: TRBJ2-1
cdr3_aa: CASSLDPLAGGIRLF
cdr3_nt: TGTGCCAGCAGCTTAGACCCACTAGCGGGAGGAATTCGACTCTTC

v_call: TRBV5-3
clone_size: NA
d_call: NA
cdr3_length: 13
j_call: TRBJ2-7
cdr3_aa: CARSPLGPYEQYF
cdr3_nt: TGTGCCAGAAGCCCCCTGGGCCCCTACGAGCAGTACTTC

v_call: TRBV5-6
clone_size: NA
d_call: NA
cdr3_length: 16
j_call: TRBJ2-5
cdr3_aa: CASSTLSGGDEETQYF
cdr3_nt: TGTGCCAGCAGCACCTTGTCGGGGGGCGATGAAGAGACCCAGTACTTC

v_call: TRBV4-1
clone_size: NA
d_call: NA
cdr3_length: 13
j_call: TRBJ2-3
cdr3_aa: CASSRQESDTQYF
cdr3_nt: TGCGCCAGCAGCCGCCAAGAGTCAGATACGCAGTATTTT

v_call: TRBV19
clone_size: NA
d_call: TRBD2
cdr3_length: 13
j_call: TRBJ2-3
cdr3_aa: CATGLAVADTQYF
cdr3_nt: TGTGCCACCGGACTAGCGGTGGCAGATACGCAGTATTTT

v_call: TRBV12-1
clone_size: NA
d_call: NA
cdr3_length: 14
j_call: TRBJ2-5
cdr3_aa: CASSFAVGLETQYF
cdr3_nt: TGTGCCAGCAGCTTTGCTGTGGGGCTAGAGACCCAGTACTTC

v_call: TRBV6-6
clone_size: NA
d_call: NA
cdr3_length: 15
j_call: TRBJ2-2
cdr3_aa: CASTRLGGTAGELFF
cdr3_nt: TGTGCCAGCACCCGTCTGGGGGGAACGGCCGGGGAGCTGTTTTTT

v_call: TRBV7-2
clone_size: few
d_call: TRBD2
cdr3_length: 15
j_call: TRBJ2-1
cdr3_aa: CASSLAGREYNEQFF
cdr3_nt: TGTGCCAGCAGCTTAGCTGGGAGGGAGTACAATGAGCAGTTCTTC

v_call: TRBV7-2
clone_size: NA
d_call: NA
cdr3_length: 14
j_call: TRBJ2-5
cdr3_aa: CASSPDPGSKTQYF
cdr3_nt: TGTGCCAGCAGCCCCGATCCAGGGTCGAAGACCCAGTACTTC

v_call: TRBV18
clone_size: NA
d_call: NA
cdr3_length: 14
j_call: TRBJ2-2
cdr3_aa: CASSSLTNTGELFF
cdr3_nt: TGTGCCAGCTCGTCTTTAACGAACACCGGGGAGCTGTTTTTT

v_call: TRBV9
clone_size: NA
d_call: TRBD1
cdr3_length: 17
j_call: TRBJ1-3
cdr3_aa: CASSALPQGGSGNTIYF
cdr3_nt: TGTGCCAGCAGCGCCCTACCACAGGGGGGCTCTGGAAACACCATATATTTT

v_call: TRBV7-9
clone_size: NA
d_call: TRBD1
cdr3_length: 15
j_call: TRBJ2-1
cdr3_aa: CASSVAGTAAHEQFF
cdr3_nt: TGTGCCAGCAGCGTCGCCGGGACAGCTGCCCATGAGCAGTTCTTC

v_call: TRBV30
clone_size: few
d_call: TRBD1
cdr3_length: 14
j_call: TRBJ1-1
cdr3_aa: CAWSVQGARGEAFF
cdr3_nt: TGTGCCTGGAGTGTACAGGGGGCTAGGGGTGAAGCTTTCTTT

v_call: TRBV9
clone_size: NA
d_call: TRBD1
cdr3_length: 14
j_call: TRBJ2-7
cdr3_aa: CASSAGDSSYEQYF
cdr3_nt: TGTGCCAGCAGCGCAGGGGACAGCTCTTACGAGCAGTACTTC

v_call: TRBV18
clone_size: NA
d_call: NA
cdr3_length: 15
j_call: TRBJ1-5
cdr3_aa: CASSPGHAGNQPQHF
cdr3_nt: TGTGCCAGCTCACCGGGACACGCGGGCAATCAGCCCCAGCATTTT

v_call: TRBV6-5
clone_size: few
d_call: NA
cdr3_length: 14
j_call: TRBJ1-1
cdr3_aa: CASSEGSRRTEAFF
cdr3_nt: TGTGCCAGCAGTGAGGGTTCTAGGCGGACTGAAGCTTTCTTT

v_call: TRBV9
clone_size: NA
d_call: NA
cdr3_length: 16
j_call: TRBJ1-2
cdr3_aa: CASSVTPVTEDYGYTF
cdr3_nt: TGTGCCAGCAGCGTAACCCCCGTGACCGAGGACTATGGCTACACCTTC

v_call: TRBV7-6
clone_size: NA
d_call: TRBD1
cdr3_length: 21
j_call: TRBJ1-1
cdr3_aa: CASSLEPLSSGGAPKNTEAFF
cdr3_nt: TGTGCCAGCAGTCTAGAACCCCTCTCCTCAGGGGGAGCCCCCAAAAACACTGAAGCTTTCTTT

v_call: TRBV5-5
clone_size: NA
d_call: TRBD1
cdr3_length: 13
j_call: TRBJ1-5
cdr3_aa: CASSLTGDQPQHF
cdr3_nt: TGTGCCAGCAGCTTGACAGGGGACCAGCCCCAGCATTTT

v_call: TRBV6-5
clone_size: NA
d_call: TRBD1
cdr3_length: 13
j_call: TRBJ2-1
cdr3_aa: CASSYLPGQGAIF
cdr3_nt: TGTGCCAGCAGTTACCTCCCCGGGCAGGGGGCAATCTTC

v_call: TRBV7-2
clone_size: NA
d_call: TRBD2
cdr3_length: 19
j_call: TRBJ2-2
cdr3_aa: CASSLFITSGRASTGELFF
cdr3_nt: TGTGCCAGCAGCCTATTTATAACTAGCGGGAGGGCCTCCACCGGGGAGCTGTTTTTT

v_call: TRBV7-2
clone_size: medium-sized
d_call: TRBD2
cdr3_length: 14
j_call: TRBJ2-7
cdr3_aa: CASSQIAGTYEQYF
cdr3_nt: TGTGCCAGCAGCCAAATAGCGGGAACCTACGAGCAGTACTTC

v_call: TRBV6-1
clone_size: NA
d_call: TRBD1
cdr3_length: 14
j_call: TRBJ2-3
cdr3_aa: CASSEVQGVDTQYF
cdr3_nt: TGTGCCAGCAGTGAAGTACAGGGGGTAGATACGCAGTATTTT

v_call: TRBV27
clone_size: NA
d_call: TRBD1
cdr3_length: 14
j_call: TRBJ2-7
cdr3_aa: CASSRRDRGNEQYF
cdr3_nt: TGTGCCAGCAGCCGGCGGGACAGGGGAAACGAGCAGTACTTC

v_call: TRBV11-2
clone_size: NA
d_call: NA
cdr3_length: 16
j_call: TRBJ2-3
cdr3_aa: CASSFDGTPVGHTQYF
cdr3_nt: TGTGCCAGCAGCTTCGACGGGACTCCAGTGGGCCATACGCAGTATTTT

v_call: TRBV19
clone_size: NA
d_call: NA
cdr3_length: 13
j_call: TRBJ2-7
cdr3_aa: CATRGGLFHEQYF
cdr3_nt: TGTGCCACCAGGGGTGGGCTGTTCCACGAGCAGTACTTC

v_call: TRBV30
clone_size: NA
d_call: NA
cdr3_length: 15
j_call: TRBJ1-6
cdr3_aa: CAWIGSNSYNSPLHF
cdr3_nt: TGTGCCTGGATCGGGTCAAACTCCTATAATTCACCCCTCCACTTT

v_call: TRBV6-5
clone_size: NA
d_call: TRBD1
cdr3_length: 14
j_call: TRBJ1-1
cdr3_aa: CASSLTGEITEAFF
cdr3_nt: TGTGCCAGCAGTCTAACAGGGGAGATCACTGAAGCTTTCTTT

v_call: TRBV7-2
clone_size: NA
d_call: NA
cdr3_length: 15
j_call: TRBJ1-1
cdr3_aa: CASSPRGPPNTEAFF
cdr3_nt: TGTGCCAGCAGCCCCCGGGGTCCCCCGAACACTGAAGCTTTCTTT

v_call: TRBV30
clone_size: NA
d_call: NA
cdr3_length: 14
j_call: TRBJ2-4
cdr3_aa: CAWRGRQAKNIQYF
cdr3_nt: TGTGCCTGGAGGGGGCGGCAGGCCAAAAACATTCAGTACTTC